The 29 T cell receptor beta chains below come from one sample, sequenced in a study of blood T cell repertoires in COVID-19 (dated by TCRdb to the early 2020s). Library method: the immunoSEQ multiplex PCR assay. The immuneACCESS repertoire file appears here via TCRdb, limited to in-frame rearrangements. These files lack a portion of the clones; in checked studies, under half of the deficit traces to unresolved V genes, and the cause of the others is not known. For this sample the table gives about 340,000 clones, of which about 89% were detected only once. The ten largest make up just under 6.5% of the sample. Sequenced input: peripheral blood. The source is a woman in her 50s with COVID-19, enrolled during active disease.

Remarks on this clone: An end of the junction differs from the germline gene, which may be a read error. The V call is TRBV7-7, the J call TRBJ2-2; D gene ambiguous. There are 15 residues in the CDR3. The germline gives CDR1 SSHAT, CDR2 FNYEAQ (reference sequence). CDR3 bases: TGTGCTAGCAGCGCCCAGAGGAATCGGGCCGGGGAGCTGTTTTTT. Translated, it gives CASSAQRNRAGELFF.

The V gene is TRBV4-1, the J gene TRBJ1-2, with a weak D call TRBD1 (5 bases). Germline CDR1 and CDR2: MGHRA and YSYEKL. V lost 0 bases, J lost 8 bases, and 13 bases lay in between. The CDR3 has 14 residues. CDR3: CASSQDEGHRGYTF. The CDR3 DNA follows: TGCGCCAGCAGCCAAGATGAAGGGCACAGGGGCTACACCTTC.

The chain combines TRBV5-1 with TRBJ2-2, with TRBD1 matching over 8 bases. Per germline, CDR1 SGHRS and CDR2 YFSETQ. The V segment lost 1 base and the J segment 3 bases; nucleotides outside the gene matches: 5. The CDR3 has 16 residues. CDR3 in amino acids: CASSLTRTGYTGELFF. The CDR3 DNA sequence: TGCGCCAGCAGCTTGACTCGGACAGGGTACACCGGGGAGCTGTTTTTT.

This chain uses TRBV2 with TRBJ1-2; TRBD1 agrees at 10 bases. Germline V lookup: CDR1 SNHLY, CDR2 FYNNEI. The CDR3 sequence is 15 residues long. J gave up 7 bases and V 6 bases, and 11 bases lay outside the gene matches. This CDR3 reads CASRLPGQGIRGYTF. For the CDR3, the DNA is TGTGCCAGCAGATTACCGGGACAGGGGATCCGTGGCTACACCTTC.

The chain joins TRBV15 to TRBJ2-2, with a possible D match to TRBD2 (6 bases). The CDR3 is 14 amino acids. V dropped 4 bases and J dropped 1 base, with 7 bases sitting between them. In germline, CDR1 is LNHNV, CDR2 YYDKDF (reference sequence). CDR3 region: CATSTGLNTGELFF. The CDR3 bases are TGTGCCACCAGCACGGGACTGAACACCGGGGAGCTGTTTTTT.

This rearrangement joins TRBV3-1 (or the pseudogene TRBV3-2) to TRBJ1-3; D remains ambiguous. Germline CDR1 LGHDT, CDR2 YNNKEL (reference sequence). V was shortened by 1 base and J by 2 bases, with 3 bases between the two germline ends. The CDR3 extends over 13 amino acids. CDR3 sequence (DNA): TGTGCCAGCAGCCAAGCCACTGGAAACACCATATATTTT. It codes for CASSQATGNTIYF.

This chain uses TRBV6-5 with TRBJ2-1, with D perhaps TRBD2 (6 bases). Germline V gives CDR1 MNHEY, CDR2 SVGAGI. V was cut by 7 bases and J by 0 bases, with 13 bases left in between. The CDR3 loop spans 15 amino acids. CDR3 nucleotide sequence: TGTGCCAGCACGACCGGGACTCGCTCCTACAATGAGCAGTTCTTC. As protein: CASTTGTRSYNEQFF.

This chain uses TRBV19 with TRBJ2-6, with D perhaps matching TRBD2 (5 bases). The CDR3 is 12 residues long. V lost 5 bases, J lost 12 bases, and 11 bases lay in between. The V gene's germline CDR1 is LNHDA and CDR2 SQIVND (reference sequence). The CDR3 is CASSSQEVVLTF. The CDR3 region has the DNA TGTGCCAGTAGTTCTCAGGAGGTCGTCCTGACTTTC. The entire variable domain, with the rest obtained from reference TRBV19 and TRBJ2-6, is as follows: DGGITQSPKYLFRKEGQNVTLSCEQNLNHDAMYWYRQDPGQGLRLIYYSQIVNDFQKGDIAEGYSVSREKKESFPLTVTSAQKNPTAFYLCASSSQEVVLTFGAGSRLTVL.

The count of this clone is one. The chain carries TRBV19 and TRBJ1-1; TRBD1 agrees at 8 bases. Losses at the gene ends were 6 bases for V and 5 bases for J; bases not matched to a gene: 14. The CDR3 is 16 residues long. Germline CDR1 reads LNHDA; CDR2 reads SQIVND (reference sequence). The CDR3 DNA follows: TGTGCCAGTAGAATGGTGTCAGGGGGCTTTGTAACTGAAGCTTTCTTT. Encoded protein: CASRMVSGGFVTEAFF.

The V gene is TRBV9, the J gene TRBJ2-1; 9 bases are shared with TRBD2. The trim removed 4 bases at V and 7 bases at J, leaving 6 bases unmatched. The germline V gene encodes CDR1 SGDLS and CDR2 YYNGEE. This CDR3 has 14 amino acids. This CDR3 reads CASSPRTSVNEQFF. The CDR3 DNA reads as TGTGCCAGCAGCCCCCGGACTAGCGTGAATGAGCAGTTCTTC.

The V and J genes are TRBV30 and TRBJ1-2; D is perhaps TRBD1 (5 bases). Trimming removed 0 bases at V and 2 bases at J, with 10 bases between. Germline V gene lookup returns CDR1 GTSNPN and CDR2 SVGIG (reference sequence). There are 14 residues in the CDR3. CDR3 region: CAWSVGDSNYGYTF. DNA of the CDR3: TGTGCCTGGAGTGTTGGAGACAGCAACTATGGCTACACCTTC.

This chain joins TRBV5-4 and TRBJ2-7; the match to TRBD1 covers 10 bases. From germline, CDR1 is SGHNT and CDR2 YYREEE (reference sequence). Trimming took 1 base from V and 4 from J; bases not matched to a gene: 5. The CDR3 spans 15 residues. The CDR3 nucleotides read TGTGCCAGCAGCTTGCCGACAGGGGGCAGGTACGAGCAGTACTTC. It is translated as CASSLPTGGRYEQYF.

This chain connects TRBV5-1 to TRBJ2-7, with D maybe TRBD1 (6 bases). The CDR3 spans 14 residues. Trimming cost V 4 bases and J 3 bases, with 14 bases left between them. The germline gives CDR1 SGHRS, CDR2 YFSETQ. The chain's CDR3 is CASSRSAGDYEQYF. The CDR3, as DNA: TGCGCCAGCAGCCGGTCAGCAGGGGACTACGAGCAGTACTTC.

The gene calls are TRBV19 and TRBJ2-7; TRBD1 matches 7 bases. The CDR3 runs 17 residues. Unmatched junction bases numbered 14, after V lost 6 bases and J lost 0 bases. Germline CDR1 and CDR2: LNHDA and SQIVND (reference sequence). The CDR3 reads CASSTHLSGTDSYEQYF. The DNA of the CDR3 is TGTGCCAGTAGCACTCACCTTTCCGGGACAGACTCCTACGAGCAGTACTTC. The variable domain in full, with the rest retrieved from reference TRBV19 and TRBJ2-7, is DGGITQSPKYLFRKEGQNVTLSCEQNLNHDAMYWYRQDPGQGLRLIYYSQIVNDFQKGDIAEGYSVSREKKESFPLTVTSAQKNPTAFYLCASSTHLSGTDSYEQYFGPGTRLTVT.

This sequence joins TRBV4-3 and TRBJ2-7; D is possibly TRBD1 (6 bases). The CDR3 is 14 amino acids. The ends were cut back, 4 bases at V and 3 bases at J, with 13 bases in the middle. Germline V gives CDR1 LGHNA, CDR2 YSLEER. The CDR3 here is CASSLQGGGYEQYF. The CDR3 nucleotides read TGCGCCAGCAGCCTCCAAGGGGGTGGCTACGAGCAGTACTTC.

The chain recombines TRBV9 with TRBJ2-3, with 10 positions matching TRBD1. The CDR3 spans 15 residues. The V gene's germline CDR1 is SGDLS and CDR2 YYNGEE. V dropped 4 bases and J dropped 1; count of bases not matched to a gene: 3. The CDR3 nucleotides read TGTGCCAGCAGCCCCGGACAGGGGGGCACAGATACGCAGTATTTT. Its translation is CASSPGQGGTDTQYF.

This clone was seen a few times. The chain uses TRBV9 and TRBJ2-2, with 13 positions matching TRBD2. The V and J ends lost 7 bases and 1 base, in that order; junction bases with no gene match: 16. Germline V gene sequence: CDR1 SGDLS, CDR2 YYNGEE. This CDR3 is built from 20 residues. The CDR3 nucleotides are TGTGCCAGCGGAAGACTAGCGGGAGGCCACAAGAATCTGAACACCGGGGAGCTGTTTTTT. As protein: CASGRLAGGHKNLNTGELFF.

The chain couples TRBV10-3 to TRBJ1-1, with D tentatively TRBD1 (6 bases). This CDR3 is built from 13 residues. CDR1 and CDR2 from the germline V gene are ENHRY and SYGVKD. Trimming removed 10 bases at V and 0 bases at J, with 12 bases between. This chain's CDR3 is CATGGGVNTEAFF. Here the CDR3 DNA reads TGTGCCACGGGAGGGGGGGTGAACACTGAAGCTTTCTTT.

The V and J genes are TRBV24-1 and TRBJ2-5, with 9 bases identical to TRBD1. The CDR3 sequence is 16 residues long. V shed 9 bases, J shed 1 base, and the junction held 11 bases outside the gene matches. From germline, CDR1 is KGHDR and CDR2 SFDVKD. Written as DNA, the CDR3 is TGTGCCACCCAAAAAGCTGGGACAGGGTCCCAAGAGACCCAGTACTTC. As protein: CATQKAGTGSQETQYF.

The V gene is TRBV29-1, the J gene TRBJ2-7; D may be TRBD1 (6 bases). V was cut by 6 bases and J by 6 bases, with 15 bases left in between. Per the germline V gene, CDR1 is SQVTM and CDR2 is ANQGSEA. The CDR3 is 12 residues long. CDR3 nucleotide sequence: TGCAGCGTCGAGGGGGTGGCTTTCGAGCAGTACTTC. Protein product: CSVEGVAFEQYF.

CDR3 region: CASRRRENTGELFF. DNA for the CDR3: TGTGCCAGCCGGCGGCGGGAGAACACCGGGGAGCTGTTTTTT. The chain couples TRBV2 to TRBJ2-2; D perhaps matches TRBD2 (6 bases). Trimming removed 8 bases at V and 1 base at J, with 11 bases between. The CDR3 covers 14 residues. Per the germline V gene, CDR1 is SNHLY and CDR2 is FYNNEI. The full variable domain, completed using reference TRBV2 and TRBJ2-2, is EPEVTQTPSHQVTQMGQEVILRCVPISNHLYFYWYRQILGQKVEFLVSFYNNEISEKSEIFDDQFSVERPDGSNFTLKIRSTKLEDSAMYFCASRRRENTGELFFGEGSRLTVL.

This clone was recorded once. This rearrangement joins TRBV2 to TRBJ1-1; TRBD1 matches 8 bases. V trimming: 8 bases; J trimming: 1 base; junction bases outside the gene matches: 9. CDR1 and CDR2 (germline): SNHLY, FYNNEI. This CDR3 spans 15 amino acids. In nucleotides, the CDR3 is TGTGCCAGCCGAAAGGACAGGGTGAGGAACACTGAAGCTTTCTTT. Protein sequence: CASRKDRVRNTEAFF.

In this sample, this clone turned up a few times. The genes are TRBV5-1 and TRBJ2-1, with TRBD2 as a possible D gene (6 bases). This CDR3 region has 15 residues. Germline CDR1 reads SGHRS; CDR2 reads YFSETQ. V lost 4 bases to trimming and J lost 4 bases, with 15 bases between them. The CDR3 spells CASSRLATGYNEQFF. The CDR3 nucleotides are TGCGCCAGCAGCCGCCTAGCGACTGGGTACAATGAGCAGTTCTTC. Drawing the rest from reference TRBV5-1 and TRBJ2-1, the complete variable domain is KAGVTQTPRYLIKTRGQQVTLSCSPISGHRSVSWYQQTPGQGLQFLFEYFSETQRNKGNFPGRFSGRQFSNSRSEMNVSTLELGDSALYLCASSRLATGYNEQFFGPGTRLTVL.

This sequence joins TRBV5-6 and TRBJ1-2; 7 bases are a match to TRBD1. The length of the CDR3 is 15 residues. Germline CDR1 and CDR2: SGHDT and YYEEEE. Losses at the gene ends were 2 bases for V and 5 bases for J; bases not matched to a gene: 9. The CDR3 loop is CASSLPPDRVYGYTF. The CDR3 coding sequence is TGTGCCAGCAGCTTACCCCCTGACAGGGTTTATGGCTACACCTTC.

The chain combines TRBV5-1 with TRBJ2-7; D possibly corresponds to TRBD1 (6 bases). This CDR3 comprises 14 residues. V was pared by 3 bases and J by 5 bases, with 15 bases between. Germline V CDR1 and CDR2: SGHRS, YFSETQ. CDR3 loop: CASSSQGSWDEQYF. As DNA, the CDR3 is TGCGCCAGCAGCTCTCAGGGGTCCTGGGACGAGCAGTACTTC.

CDR3 sequence reads: CASSYTGTSGITEQFF. The DNA of the CDR3 is TGTGCCAGCAGCTACACGGGGACTAGCGGGATTACCGAGCAGTTCTTC. The chain joins TRBV7-3 to TRBJ2-1; TRBD2 matches at 13 bases. V shed 4 bases, J shed 10 bases, and the junction held 10 bases outside the gene matches. The CDR3 runs 16 residues. Germline lookup yields CDR1 SGHTA and CDR2 FQGTGA.

The CDR3 loop is CATRPLGEDVHGYTF. Here the CDR3 DNA reads TGTGCCACCAGGCCCCTCGGGGAGGATGTACATGGCTACACCTTC. The J gene is TRBJ1-2, the V gene TRBV15; D unresolved. The CDR3 runs to 15 residues. Trimming shortened V by 6 bases and J by 6 bases, and 20 bases separated the two germline ends. Germline values: CDR1 LNHNV, CDR2 YYDKDF (reference sequence).

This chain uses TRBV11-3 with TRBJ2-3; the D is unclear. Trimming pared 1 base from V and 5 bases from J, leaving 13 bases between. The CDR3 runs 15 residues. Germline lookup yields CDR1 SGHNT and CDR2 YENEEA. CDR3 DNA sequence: TGTGCCAGCAGCTTAGGTCGGGTCCAAGGAGATACGCAGTATTTT. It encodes CASSLGRVQGDTQYF.

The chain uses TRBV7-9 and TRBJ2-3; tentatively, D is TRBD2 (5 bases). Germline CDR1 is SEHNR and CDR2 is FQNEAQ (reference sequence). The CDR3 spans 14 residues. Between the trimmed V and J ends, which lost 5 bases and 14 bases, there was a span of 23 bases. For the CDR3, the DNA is TGTGCCAGCAGCCGAGAGGTGGCTAGCTCACGACCGTATTTT. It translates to CASSREVASSRPYF.